This TCR beta chain was sequenced in a study of shared T cell receptors in the human thymus. V lost 0 bases to trimming and J lost 9 bases, with 24 bases between them. Per the germline V gene, CDR1 is ENHRY and CDR2 is SYGVKD. This CDR3 contains 17 residues. Measured with immunoSEQ multiplex PCR; TCRdb has only the in-frame clones, and not every one. Among approximately 660,000 clones listed, 70% to 90% were seen once. These same data were also listed under a study on human thymus T cells. That study reports: From resections taken during corrective heart surgery, the thymus tissue was obtained. It looked as if thymic and blood repertoires used V and J genes in a biased way. Related research reported highly overlapping thymic repertoires among unrelated individuals.

The chain couples TRBV10-3 to TRBJ2-7; tentative D call: TRBD1 (6 bases). The clonotype comes from a boy younger than two with a congenital heart defect. The sequenced sample consisted of thymocytes. The CDR3 is CAISESVGGRALERQYF. The CDR3 DNA is TGTGCCATCAGTGAGTCAGTTGGGGGCAGGGCTTTGGAGCGGCAGTACTTC.